The 21 T cell receptor beta chains in this list originate from one sample, sequenced in a study of T cells after yellow fever vaccination. TCRdb ran MiXCR on the 5' RACE reads and lists one entry per CDR3 protein. The sample records 450,000 to 600,000 distinct CDR3 sequences, 17% being singletons. The specimen comprised PBMCs, sampled about 5 days after the first yellow fever vaccination. These receptors originate from a man aged 18-30 years who received the YFV17D yellow fever vaccine.

The chain uses TRBV6-5 and TRBJ2-7; 8 positions match TRBD2. The CDR3 length is 15 residues. Germline assignment: CDR1 MNHEY and CDR2 SVGAGI. V lost 0 bases and J lost 1; bases outside the gene matches: 2. Here the CDR3 DNA reads TGTGCCAGCAGTTACTCCCGGGAGGGGTCCTACGAGCAGTACTTC. Amino acids: CASSYSREGSYEQYF.

V gene TRBV5-1 combines with J gene TRBJ2-5, with D possibly matching TRBD1 (6 bases). CDR3 length: 14 amino acids. Germline V gene sequence: CDR1 SGHRS, CDR2 YFSETQ. The V gene lost 0 bases and the J gene lost 5 bases, with 11 bases spanning the gap. The CDR3 nucleotides read TGCGCCAGCAGCTTGGGACGGACAGCGGAGACCCAGTACTTC. It specifies CASSLGRTAETQYF.

V is TRBV7-9 and J is TRBJ2-3; 7 bases align to TRBD2. The CDR3 has 16 residues. CDR1 SEHNR and CDR2 FQNEAQ come from the germline V gene (reference sequence). The junction had 12 bases not matched to a gene; V was cut back by 4 bases and J by 5 bases. CDR3 coding DNA: TGTGCCAGCAGCTCCGGGACCGGGGAGGGAATAGATACGCAGTATTTT. Its translation: CASSSGTGEGIDTQYF. Complete variable domain (other parts from reference TRBV7-9 and TRBJ2-3): DTGVSQNPRHKITKRGQNVTFRCDPISEHNRLYWYRQTLGQGPEFLTYFQNEAQLEKSRLLSDRFSAERPKGSFSTLEIQRTEQGDSAMYLCASSSGTGEGIDTQYFGPGTRLTVL.

The genes are TRBV7-9 and TRBJ1-1, with 12 bases fitting TRBD1. The V gene's germline CDR1 is SEHNR and CDR2 FQNEAQ (reference sequence). The ends lost 11 bases at V and 5 bases at J; junction bases unmatched: 6. The CDR3 has 13 amino acids. The CDR3 loop reads CAVGTGGRTEAFF. The DNA of the CDR3 is TGTGCCGTGGGGACAGGGGGCAGAACTGAAGCTTTCTTT.

This clonotype was seen a single time. J is TRBJ2-7 and V is TRBV14; a possible D gene is TRBD1 (5 bases). The CDR3 totals 15 residues. Per the germline V gene, CDR1 is SGHDN and CDR2 is FVKESK. As DNA, the CDR3 is TGTGCCAGCAGCCAAAGGGGTCTCGCCTCCAACGAGCAGTACGTC. It translates to CASSQRGLASNEQYV.

The rearrangement links TRBV7-8 to TRBJ1-5; D gene ambiguous. This CDR3 has 16 amino acids. Trimming took off 1 base at V and 0 bases at J, with 10 bases between the two ends. The germline CDR1 and CDR2 sequences are SGHVS and FQNEAQ. CDR3 coding DNA: TGTGCCAGCAGCTTAGGGAGACATTTTAGCAATCAGCCCCAGCATTTT. It translates to CASSLGRHFSNQPQHF. The variable domain in full, with the rest retrieved from reference TRBV7-8 and TRBJ1-5, is GAGVSQSPRYKVAKRGQDVALRCDPISGHVSLFWYQQALGQGPEFLTYFQNEAQLDKSGLPSDRFFAERPEGSVSTLKIQRTQQEDSAVYLCASSLGRHFSNQPQHFGDGTRLSIL.

This chain links TRBV9 with TRBJ1-6; D possibly corresponds to TRBD1 (5 bases). The CDR3 is 15 amino acids. CDR1 and CDR2 (germline): SGDLS, YYNGEE. The V and J ends lost 0 bases and 7 bases respectively, with 11 bases between them. The CDR3 DNA reads as TGTGCCAGCAGCGTAGGAGGGGACGGGAATTCACCCCTCCACTTT. It translates to CASSVGGDGNSPLHF.

A few counts support this clonotype. The chain is built from TRBV6-5 and TRBJ1-2; no clear D gene. The CDR3 runs 16 residues. CDR1 MNHEY and CDR2 SVGAGI come from the germline V gene. V was cut by 2 bases and J by 0 bases, with 13 bases left in between. For the CDR3, the DNA is TGTGCCAGCAGTTACGGCGGGCCCTCTCCTAACTATGGCTACACCTTC. Its translation: CASSYGGPSPNYGYTF.

This chain links TRBV7-2 with TRBJ2-2; 15 bases line up with TRBD2. V shed 5 bases, J shed 1 base, and the junction held 2 bases outside the gene matches. CDR3 length: 17 amino acids. CDR1 is SGHTA and CDR2 is FQGNSA in the germline V gene. DNA of the CDR3: TGTGCCAGCAGCCAGGGACTAGCGGGAGGGAACACCGGGGAGCTGTTTTTT. Amino acid sequence: CASSQGLAGGNTGELFF.

This clonotype has more than one count but fewer than ten. The chain couples TRBV7-9 to TRBJ2-7, with D maybe TRBD1 (5 bases). V dropped 2 bases and J dropped 5 bases, with 10 bases sitting between them. CDR3 length: 13 amino acids. CDR1 and CDR2 (germline): SEHNR, FQNEAQ (reference sequence). The CDR3 DNA is TGTGCCAGCAGCTTACTTGCAGGGAACGAGCAGTACTTC. Its protein is CASSLLAGNEQYF.

There are many counts of this clonotype. The rearrangement links TRBV7-2 to TRBJ2-7; tentatively, D is TRBD2 (5 bases). This CDR3 is 11 amino acids long. Looked up from germline, CDR1 is SGHTA and CDR2 is FQGNSA. V shed 4 bases and J shed 5 bases, with 6 bases lying between them. In DNA form, the CDR3 reads TGTGCCAGCAGCTCCGGGAACGAGCAGTACTTC. It translates to CASSSGNEQYF.

The chain carries TRBV5-1 and TRBJ2-3; TRBD1 matches 11 bases. Trimming cost V 0 bases and J 3 bases; bases outside gene matches: 3. The CDR3 has 16 residues. Germline CDR1 SGHRS, CDR2 YFSETQ. CDR3 DNA sequence: TGCGCCAGCAGCTTGGCCGGGACAGGGGGTACAGATACGCAGTATTTT. This encodes CASSLAGTGGTDTQYF.

The rearrangement uses TRBV20-1 and TRBJ2-5; D gene ambiguous. Between the trimmed V and J ends, which lost 1 base and 7 bases, there was a span of 7 bases. The length of the CDR3 is 11 residues. CDR1 and CDR2 from the germline V gene are DFQATT and SNEGSKA (reference sequence). This CDR3 reads CSARVPGTQYF. In DNA, the CDR3 is TGCAGTGCTAGAGTCCCAGGGACCCAGTACTTC.

The rearrangement links TRBV19 to TRBJ2-2, with D hard to call. This CDR3 is built from 13 residues. CDR1 and CDR2 (germline): LNHDA, SQIVND (reference sequence). Trimming cost V 5 bases and J 6 bases, with 10 bases left between them. The CDR3 bases are TGTGCCAGTAGTGTGGATCAGGCCGGGGAGCTGTTTTTT. Amino acid sequence: CASSVDQAGELFF.

V gene TRBV6-2 or TRBV6-3 combines with J gene TRBJ1-1; no firm D call. There are 17 residues in the CDR3. Per germline, CDR1 MNHEY and CDR2 SVGEGT. With 1 base removed from V and 3 bases from J, the gap between germline ends came to 18 bases. Written as DNA, the CDR3 is TGTGCCAGCAGTTACTGGGGTGAAGCTGAAGGAGACACTGAAGCTTTCTTT. It yields the protein CASSYWGEAEGDTEAFF.

Only a few counts were recorded for this clonotype. The genes are TRBV11-2 and TRBJ1-1; D might be TRBD1 (6 bases). Deletions cut 0 bases from V and 13 bases from J, with 15 bases between. The CDR3 length is 13 residues. Germline values: CDR1 SGHAT, CDR2 FQNNGV. CDR3 nucleotides: TGTGCCAGCAGCTTAGATCACACAGGGCGGAATTTCTTT. Translating gives CASSLDHTGRNFF.

This clonotype has a handful of counts. V and J are TRBV29-1 and TRBJ1-2; no clear D gene. The CDR3 runs 11 residues. With 4 bases removed from V and 3 bases from J, the gap between germline ends came to 6 bases. Germline values: CDR1 SQVTM, CDR2 ANQGSEA. CDR3 bases: TGCAGCGTTGTGTCGTACTATGGCTACACCTTC. The encoded protein is CSVVSYYGYTF.

The rearrangement links TRBV7-9 to TRBJ1-5; TRBD1 agrees at 11 bases. Germline lookup yields CDR1 SEHNR and CDR2 FQNEAQ (reference sequence). The CDR3 is 16 amino acids. V shed 5 bases and J 5 bases; nucleotides not matched to a gene: 8. In DNA, the CDR3 is TGTGCCAGCAGCCGTGTTGGGACAGGGGGTGATCAGCCCCAGCATTTT. Amino acid sequence: CASSRVGTGGDQPQHF.

CDR3 in amino acids: CASSYGGPRTEQFF. The CDR3 DNA reads as TGTGCCAGCAGTTATGGTGGCCCCCGGACAGAGCAGTTCTTC. The V and J genes are TRBV12-3 or TRBV12-4 and TRBJ2-1, with D possibly being TRBD1 (5 bases). Trimming cost V 4 bases and J 10 bases, with 17 bases left between them. The CDR3 has 14 residues.

The gene calls are TRBV10-2 and TRBJ1-5; D may be TRBD1 (6 bases). The CDR3 covers 13 residues. Germline V CDR1 and CDR2: WSHSY, SAAADI. Between the trimmed V and J ends, which lost 3 bases and 5 bases, there was a span of 8 bases. The CDR3 DNA sequence: TGCGCCAGCAGTGAACAGGGAGATCAGCCCCAGCATTTT. Its translation is CASSEQGDQPQHF.

This clonotype was observed a handful of times. The gene calls are TRBV12-3 or TRBV12-4 and TRBJ1-4, with D perhaps matching TRBD1 (6 bases). CDR3 size: 15 residues. Trimming took 6 bases from V and 4 from J, leaving 15 bases between them. This CDR3 reads CASSPTGLNNEKLFF. As DNA, the CDR3 is TGTGCCAGCAGCCCTACAGGGTTGAATAATGAAAAACTGTTTTTT.